The source of this TCR beta chain is a study of CD8+CD57+ T cells in acquired aplastic anemia. Genomic DNA was employed as the template in profiling TCR beta VDJ and CDR3. TCRdb used MiXCR to reprocess the reads, holding one entry per CDR3 protein. The sample records 160,000 or so distinct CDR3 sequences, 45% to 55% being singletons. Sequenced patients had shown CD8+CD57+ cell expansion by flow cytometry. Germline V gene lookup returns CDR1 LNHDA and CDR2 SQIVND (reference sequence). V gave up 7 bases and J gave up 2 bases, with 15 bases separating them. This CDR3 has 14 residues. V is TRBV19 and J is TRBJ2-7; maybe TRBD1 (6 bases). This sequence originates from a human donor with aplastic anemia. The material sequenced was sorted CD4+, CD8+, or CD8+CD57+ T cells (not recorded which) from PBMCs. CDR3 nucleotide sequence: TGTGCCAGTAACATTCCGGGACAAGCCTACGAGCAGTACTTC. Its translation: CASNIPGQAYEQYF.